The sequence of this TCR beta chain was determined in a study of blood T cell repertoires in COVID-19. With V trimmed by 6 bases and J by 0 bases, 2 bases remained unmatched. The germline V gene encodes CDR1 LNHNV and CDR2 YYDKDF (reference sequence). The CDR3 covers 14 residues. Authors' processing steps: Amplification with reference gene primers provided the estimates of nucleated cell counts. Produced via immunoSEQ multiplex PCR; TCRdb's table is partial and in-frame only. For V, J and clone size, that table is used; D and trimming come from the DNA. The profile shows 450,000 to 500,000 clones, approximately 83% of them singletons. This clone has only a few counts.

The source material was peripheral blood. The receptor was isolated from a human donor in a cohort sampled during active COVID-19. The gene calls are TRBV15 and TRBJ1-5; 7 bases fit TRBD1. The CDR3 here is CATRGQYSNQPQHF. The CDR3 bases are TGTGCCACCAGGGGACAGTATAGCAATCAGCCCCAGCATTTT.